Below are 28 T cell receptor beta chains sequenced from a single sample in a study of blood T cells in healthy people across ages. A J-beta primer mix and a sample-barcoded 5' primer were used in a second PCR of about 6 to 12 cycles. TCRdb independently ran MiXCR on the 5' RACE reads; one entry per CDR3 protein. The sample yields roughly 1,700,000 distinct CDR3 sequences, about 28% seen once. Sequencing was performed on blood. Receptors originate from a woman aged 30 to 39 in good health.

In its sample, this clonotype was seen many times. The chain recombines TRBV20-1 with TRBJ2-5, with 8 bases matching TRBD1. CDR1 DFQATT and CDR2 SNEGSKA come from the germline V gene (reference sequence). The CDR3 runs 17 residues. With 4 bases clipped from V and 3 bases from J, the junction kept 16 bases outside the gene matches. Here the CDR3 reads CSAIRARRQGTKETQYF. The CDR3 coding sequence is TGCAGTGCTATCCGCGCGCGAAGACAGGGGACGAAAGAGACCCAGTACTTC.

This clonotype was recorded many times. The gene calls are TRBV15 and TRBJ2-5; D unclear. The CDR3 consists of 14 residues. The germline gives CDR1 LNHNV, CDR2 YYDKDF (reference sequence). Trimming pared 6 bases from V and 2 bases from J, leaving 13 bases between. CDR3 residues: CATSRESIQETQYF. CDR3 bases: TGTGCCACCAGTAGGGAAAGTATACAAGAGACCCAGTACTTC.

This clonotype was recorded a few times. The chain couples TRBV5-1 to TRBJ1-5; tentative D call: TRBD1 (6 bases). Germline V lookup: CDR1 SGHRS, CDR2 YFSETQ. V lost 4 bases to trimming and J lost 8 bases, with 13 bases between them. The CDR3 has 13 amino acids. The CDR3 protein is CASSPTGWEPQHF. DNA of the CDR3: TGCGCCAGCAGCCCAACAGGGTGGGAGCCCCAGCATTTT.

V gene TRBV5-1 combines with J gene TRBJ2-7; D gene unclear. Germline V gene sequence: CDR1 SGHRS, CDR2 YFSETQ. V dropped 0 bases and J dropped 6 bases, with 13 bases sitting between them. The CDR3 sequence is 14 residues long. The CDR3 bases are TGCGCCAGCAGCTTGGAGCCAGCAGCTTTCGAGCAGTACTTC. Amino acids: CASSLEPAAFEQYF.

V usage is TRBV4-1 and J usage is TRBJ2-7, with no clear D. This CDR3 has 13 amino acids. The ends were cut back, 5 bases at V and 0 bases at J, with 8 bases in the middle. Germline CDR1 and CDR2: MGHRA and YSYEKL. CDR3 DNA sequence: TGCGCCAGCAGCGATGTGAGCTCCTACGAGCAGTACTTC. Translated: CASSDVSSYEQYF.

The J gene is TRBJ1-2, the V gene TRBV6-1; D remains ambiguous. This CDR3 spans 10 amino acids. V lost 7 bases to trimming and J lost 5 bases, with 5 bases between them. CDR1 and CDR2 from the germline V gene are MNHNS and SASEGT. The CDR3 bases are TGTGCCAGCAAGTTATATGGCTACACCTTC. Residues: CASKLYGYTF.

The V gene is TRBV7-2, the J gene TRBJ2-4, with D tentatively TRBD1 (7 bases). The CDR3 has 16 residues. Per germline, CDR1 SGHTA and CDR2 FQGNSA. With 4 bases removed from V and 13 bases from J, the gap between germline ends came to 26 bases. The CDR3 protein is CASSYLGTAGSHGQYF. Here the CDR3 DNA reads TGTGCCAGCAGCTACCTAGGGACAGCGGGCTCCCACGGGCAGTACTTC. Supplemented by reference TRBV7-2 and TRBJ2-4, the full variable domain reads GAGVSQSPSNKVTEKGKDVELRCDPISGHTALYWYRQSLGQGLEFLIYFQGNSAPDKSGLPSDRFSAERTGGSVSTLTIQRTQQEDSAVYLCASSYLGTAGSHGQYFGAGTRLSVL.

The chain couples TRBV28 to TRBJ2-4, with D possibly being TRBD1 (7 bases). Germline CDR1 and CDR2: MDHEN and SYDVKM. This CDR3 is built from 14 residues. The V end was cut by 5 bases, the J end by 5 bases, with 13 bases between. CDR3 DNA: TGTGCCAGCAGTCCAGGGGGAGGCGAAAACATTCAGTACTTC. Its protein is CASSPGGGENIQYF. Full variable domain (rest looked up from reference TRBV28 and TRBJ2-4): DVKVTQSSRYLVKRTGEKVFLECVQDMDHENMFWYRQDPGLGLRLIYFSYDVKMKEKGDIPEGYSVSREKKERFSLILESASTNQTSMYLCASSPGGGENIQYFGAGTRLSVL.

The genes are TRBV6-6 and TRBJ2-5, with TRBD1 matching 7 bases. Germline lookup yields CDR1 MNHNY and CDR2 SVGAGI (reference sequence). The J segment lost 3 bases and the V segment lost 5 bases, leaving 9 bases of the junction unmatched. The CDR3 is 15 residues long. The CDR3 coding sequence is TGTGCCAGCAGTGACACCAGGGGGAGTGAAGAGACCCAGTACTTC. Translation: CASSDTRGSEETQYF.

This chain joins TRBV20-1 and TRBJ2-6, with D tentatively TRBD1 (6 bases). V lost 0 bases, J lost 1 base, and 10 bases lay in between. The V gene's germline CDR1 is DFQATT and CDR2 SNEGSKA (reference sequence). This CDR3 is built from 16 residues. The CDR3 bases are TGCAGTGCTAGAGATCGAGGGGGATCTGGGGCCAACGTCCTGACTTTC. Its translation: CSARDRGGSGANVLTF.

At least ten counts were recorded for this clonotype. This chain links TRBV12-3 or TRBV12-4 with TRBJ1-1, with 8 positions matching TRBD1. The trim removed 6 bases at V and 6 bases at J, leaving 6 bases unmatched. This CDR3 spans 13 amino acids. CDR3: CASSLDRAPEAFF. CDR3 nucleotides: TGTGCCAGCAGCCTGGACAGGGCCCCTGAAGCTTTCTTT.

To note about this clonotype: Sequence at one end of the junction differs from germline and may be a read error. The V call is TRBV29-1, the J call TRBJ2-5; D is unclear. The length of the CDR3 is 14 residues. Germline V lookup: CDR1 SQVTM, CDR2 ANQGSEA. CDR3 nucleotides: TGCGGCGTTGAGAACCCCCGGACGGTGGAGACCCAGTACTTC. Protein sequence: CGVENPRTVETQYF.

The rearrangement joins TRBV10-3 to TRBJ2-1; possibly TRBD1 for D (6 bases). CDR3 length: 17 amino acids. Germline V gene data show CDR1 as ENHRY and CDR2 as SYGVKD. V lost 3 bases and J 5 bases, leaving 20 bases between the germline ends. CDR3: CAISDEPGAVGNNEQFF. DNA of the CDR3: TGTGCCATCAGTGACGAACCAGGGGCCGTAGGAAACAATGAGCAGTTCTTC.

This clonotype showed up many times. V and J are TRBV15 and TRBJ2-7, with 10 bases matching TRBD2. The CDR3 totals 16 residues. Germline values: CDR1 LNHNV, CDR2 YYDKDF (reference sequence). J lost 1 base, V lost 6 bases, and 9 bases had no gene match. CDR3 nucleotides: TGTGCCACCAGTAATCTAGCGGGAGCGGCATCCTACGAGCAGTACTTC. This codes for CATSNLAGAASYEQYF. Drawing the rest from reference TRBV15 and TRBJ2-7, the complete variable domain is DAMVIQNPRYQVTQFGKPVTLSCSQTLNHNVMYWYQQKSSQAPKLLFHYYDKDFNNEADTPDNFQSRRPNTSFCFLDIRSPGLGDTAMYLCATSNLAGAASYEQYFGPGTRLTVT.

This clonotype was observed many times. The chain has TRBV2 and TRBJ2-5; no definite D call. V was cut by 8 bases and J by 2 bases, with 6 bases left in between. Germline assignment: CDR1 SNHLY and CDR2 FYNNEI. The CDR3 extends over 11 amino acids. In DNA form, the CDR3 reads TGTGCCAGCGTCCTACAAGAGACCCAGTACTTC. This sequence encodes CASVLQETQYF.

This clonotype was seen repeatedly, ten times or more. The V and J genes are TRBV7-2 and TRBJ2-7, with 8 bases identical to TRBD2. In germline, CDR1 is SGHTA, CDR2 FQGNSA. Unmatched junction bases numbered 5, after V lost 1 base and J lost 3 bases. CDR3 length: 15 amino acids. The CDR3 region is CASSLGRGEYYEQYF. CDR3 nucleotides: TGTGCCAGCAGCTTAGGGCGGGGGGAATACTACGAGCAGTACTTC.

This clonotype was observed many times. The chain couples TRBV15 to TRBJ2-1, with 11 bases matching TRBD2. V lost 4 bases to trimming and J lost 8 bases; unmatched junction nucleotides: 10. CDR3 length: 16 residues. Germline lookup yields CDR1 LNHNV and CDR2 YYDKDF (reference sequence). CDR3 residues: CATSKQLAGVLHEQFF. CDR3 nucleotide sequence: TGTGCCACCAGCAAACAACTAGCGGGAGTCTTGCATGAGCAGTTCTTC.

This clonotype showed up just a few times. The rearrangement links TRBV27 to TRBJ2-5; no reliable D call. Germline V CDR1 and CDR2: MNHEY, SMNVEV (reference sequence). The germline V and J ends were trimmed by 6 bases and 2 bases, with 10 bases remaining between them. This CDR3 spans 13 amino acids. Here the CDR3 DNA reads TGTGCCAGCAGAGGAGCAGCTCAAGAGACCCAGTACTTC. Amino acid sequence: CASRGAAQETQYF.

Regarding this clonotype: Being one base from a much bigger clone, this may be a read error. The rearrangement joins TRBV21-1 to TRBJ2-1; TRBD1 reflects the table's D call only, with no check against the DNA. TRBV21-1 is recorded as a pseudogene. CDR3 size: 16 residues. The CDR3: CASSNLAGVVYNEQFF. The CDR3 DNA follows: TGTGCCAGCAGCAATCTCGCCGGGGTGGTCTACAATGAGCAGTTCTTC.

This clonotype was observed a handful of times. The chain employs TRBV5-6 and TRBJ2-7; D may be TRBD1 (5 bases). This CDR3 has 15 residues. V gave up 1 base and J gave up 3 bases, with 14 bases separating them. Germline loops: CDR1 SGHDT, CDR2 YYEEEE. The CDR3 reads CASSLRQSVNYEQYF. As DNA, the CDR3 is TGTGCCAGCAGCTTGAGACAGTCCGTTAACTACGAGCAGTACTTC.

The chain couples TRBV20-1 to TRBJ2-1, with TRBD2 matching over 12 bases. The J segment lost 12 bases and the V segment lost 4 bases, leaving 10 bases of the junction unmatched. The CDR3 extends over 14 amino acids. Germline loops: CDR1 DFQATT, CDR2 SNEGSKA (reference sequence). The CDR3 nucleotides are TGCAGTGCTACCCTAGCGGGGGGGCCTCTCGGGCAGTTCTTC. This gives the protein CSATLAGGPLGQFF.

A note on this clonotype: A much larger clone lies one base from this, so it may be a read error. This chain uses TRBV5-1 with TRBJ2-7; 11 bases agree with TRBD2. The germline CDR1 and CDR2 sequences are SGHRS and YFSETQ. The CDR3 is made up of 15 amino acids. The CDR3 loop reads CVSSLVTSGNYEQYF. The CDR3 DNA sequence: TGCGTCAGCAGCTTGGTGACTAGCGGGAACTACGAGCAGTACTTC. Together with reference TRBV5-1 and TRBJ2-7, the CDR3 gives the full variable domain: KAGVTQTPRYLIKTRGQQVTLSCSPISGHRSVSWYQQTPGQGLQFLFEYFSETQRNKGNFPGRFSGRQFSNSRSEMNVSTLELGDSALYLCVSSLVTSGNYEQYFGPGTRLTVT.

This clonotype was observed a few times. The genes are TRBV19 and TRBJ2-3, with D uncertain. The CDR3 is 15 amino acids. Germline CDR1 reads LNHDA; CDR2 reads SQIVND (reference sequence). V was trimmed by 2 bases and J by 6 bases, leaving 15 bases between them. CDR3 residues: CASSIPRAPGDTQYF. Here the CDR3 DNA reads TGTGCCAGTAGTATACCGCGAGCTCCCGGGGATACGCAGTATTTT.

This clonotype came up many times. The chain couples TRBV7-9 to TRBJ2-1, with TRBD1 matching over 7 bases. The V gene's germline CDR1 is SEHNR and CDR2 FQNEAQ (reference sequence). V lost 5 bases and J lost 4; bases outside the gene matches: 5. The CDR3 consists of 14 residues. CDR3: CASSRGRGYNEQFF. CDR3 DNA sequence: TGTGCCAGCAGCAGGGGGCGCGGTTACAATGAGCAGTTCTTC.

This clonotype was recorded a few times. The chain is built from TRBV6-6 and TRBJ1-2; TRBD1 matches 12 bases. The CDR3 is made up of 14 amino acids. With 5 bases clipped from V and 8 bases from J, the junction kept 6 bases outside the gene matches. Germline lookup yields CDR1 MNHNY and CDR2 SVGAGI (reference sequence). CDR3 in DNA: TGTGCCAGCAGTCTGGGACAGGGGGCGCCCGGCTACACCTTC. As protein: CASSLGQGAPGYTF.

This clonotype appeared a single time. The chain employs TRBV24-1 and TRBJ1-4; D is possibly TRBD1 (6 bases). The CDR3 runs 16 residues. Trimming cost V 4 bases and J 13 bases, with 24 bases left between them. The germline V gene encodes CDR1 KGHDR and CDR2 SFDVKD. CDR3 DNA sequence: TGTGCCACCAGTGAGCTGGGACGGCAGGGGAATGGAAGACTGTTTTTT. Encoded protein: CATSELGRQGNGRLFF.

This clonotype was counted a few times. V usage is TRBV20-1 and J usage is TRBJ2-5; D not certain. Germline V gene sequence: CDR1 DFQATT, CDR2 SNEGSKA (reference sequence). The CDR3 extends over 12 amino acids. The V end was cut by 5 bases, the J end by 4 bases, with 11 bases between. CDR3 coding DNA: TGCAGTGCTTCCCTAGATGGAGAGACCCAGTACTTC. It codes for CSASLDGETQYF.

The chain uses TRBV6-6 and TRBJ1-3; 7 bases match TRBD1. There are 17 residues in the CDR3. Trimming removed 2 bases from V and 4 bases from J; junction bases left unmatched: 11. The germline CDR1 and CDR2 sequences are MNHNY and SVGAGI (reference sequence). The CDR3 DNA sequence: TGTGCCAGCAGTTACAGCGTGGACAGGCCGTCCGGAAACACCATATATTTT. Translation gives CASSYSVDRPSGNTIYF.